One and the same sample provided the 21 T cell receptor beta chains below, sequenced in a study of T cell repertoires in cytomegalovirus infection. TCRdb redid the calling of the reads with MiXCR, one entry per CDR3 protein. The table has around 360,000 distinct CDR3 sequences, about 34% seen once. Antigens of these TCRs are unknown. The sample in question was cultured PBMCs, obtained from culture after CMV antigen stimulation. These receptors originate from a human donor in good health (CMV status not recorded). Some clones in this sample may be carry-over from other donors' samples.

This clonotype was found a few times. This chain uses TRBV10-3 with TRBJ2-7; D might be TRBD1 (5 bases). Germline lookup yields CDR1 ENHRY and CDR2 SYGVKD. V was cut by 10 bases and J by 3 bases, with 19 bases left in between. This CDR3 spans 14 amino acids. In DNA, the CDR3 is TGTGCCACCGCACGGAGACAGACCAACTACGAGCAGTACTTC. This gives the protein CATARRQTNYEQYF.

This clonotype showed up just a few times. CDR3 protein: CASSFRDREEAFF. In DNA, the CDR3 is TGTGCCAGCAGCTTCCGGGACAGGGAAGAAGCTTTCTTT. The V call is TRBV5-4, the J call TRBJ1-1; the match to TRBD1 covers 9 bases. The V and J ends lost 2 bases and 8 bases, in that order; junction bases with no gene match: 4. CDR3 size: 13 residues. Germline-derived CDR1 and CDR2 are SGHNT and YYREEE (reference sequence).

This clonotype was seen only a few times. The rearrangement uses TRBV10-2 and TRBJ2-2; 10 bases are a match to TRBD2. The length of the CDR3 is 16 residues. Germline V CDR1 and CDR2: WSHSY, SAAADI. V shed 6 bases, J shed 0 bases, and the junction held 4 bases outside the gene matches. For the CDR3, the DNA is TGCGCCAGCAGAGCTAGCGGGAGTTCGAACACCGGGGAGCTGTTTTTT. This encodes CASRASGSSNTGELFF.

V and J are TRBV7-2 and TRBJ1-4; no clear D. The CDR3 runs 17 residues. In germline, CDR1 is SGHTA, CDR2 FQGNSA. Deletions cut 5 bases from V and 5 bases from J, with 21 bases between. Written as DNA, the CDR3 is TGTGCCAGCAGCCTAATACGACGTCTCTCCGGGAATGAAAAACTGTTTTTT. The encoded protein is CASSLIRRLSGNEKLFF.

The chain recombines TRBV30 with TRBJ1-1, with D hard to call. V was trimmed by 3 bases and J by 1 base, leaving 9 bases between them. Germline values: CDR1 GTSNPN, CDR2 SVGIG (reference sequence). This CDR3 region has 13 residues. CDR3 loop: CAWRETANTEAFF. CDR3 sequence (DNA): TGTGCCTGGAGGGAAACAGCGAACACTGAAGCTTTCTTT.

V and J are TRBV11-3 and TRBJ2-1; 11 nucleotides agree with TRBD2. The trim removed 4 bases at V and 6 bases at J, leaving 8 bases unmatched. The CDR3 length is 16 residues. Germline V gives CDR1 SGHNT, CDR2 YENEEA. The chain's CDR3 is CASSSQTSGNGNEQFF. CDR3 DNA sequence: TGTGCCAGCAGCTCCCAGACTAGCGGGAATGGCAATGAGCAGTTCTTC.

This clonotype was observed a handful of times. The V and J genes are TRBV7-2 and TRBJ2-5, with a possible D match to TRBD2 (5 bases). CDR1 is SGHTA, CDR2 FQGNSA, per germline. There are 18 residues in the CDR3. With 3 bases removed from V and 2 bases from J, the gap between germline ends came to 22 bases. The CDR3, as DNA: TGTGCCAGCAGCTTTCCTAGCCCATTCTACGAAAAACAAGAGACCCAGTACTTC. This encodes CASSFPSPFYEKQETQYF.

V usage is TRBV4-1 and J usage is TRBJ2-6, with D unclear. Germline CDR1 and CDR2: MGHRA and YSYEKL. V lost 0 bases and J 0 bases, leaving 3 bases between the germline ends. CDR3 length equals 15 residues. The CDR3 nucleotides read TGCGCCAGCAGCCAAGACAGCTCTGGGGCCAACGTCCTGACTTTC. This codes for CASSQDSSGANVLTF.

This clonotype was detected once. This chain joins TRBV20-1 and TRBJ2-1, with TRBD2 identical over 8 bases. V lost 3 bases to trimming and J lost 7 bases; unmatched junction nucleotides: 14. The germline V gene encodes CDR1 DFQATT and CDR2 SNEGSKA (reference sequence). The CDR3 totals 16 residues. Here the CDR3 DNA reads TGCAGTGCTAGTTCAACGGGAGGGCCCTTCCGTAATGAGCAGTTCTTC. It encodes CSASSTGGPFRNEQFF.

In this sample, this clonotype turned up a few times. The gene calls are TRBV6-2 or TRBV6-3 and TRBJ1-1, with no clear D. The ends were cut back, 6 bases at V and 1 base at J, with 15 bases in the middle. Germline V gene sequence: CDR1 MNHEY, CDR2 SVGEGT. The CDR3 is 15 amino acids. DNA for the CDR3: TGTGCCAGCAGCCCCCCCCGGCGGGGGAACACTGAAGCTTTCTTT. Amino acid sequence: CASSPPRRGNTEAFF.

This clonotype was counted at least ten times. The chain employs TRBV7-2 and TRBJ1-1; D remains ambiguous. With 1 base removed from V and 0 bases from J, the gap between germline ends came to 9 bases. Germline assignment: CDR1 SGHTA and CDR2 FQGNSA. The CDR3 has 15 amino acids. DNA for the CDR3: TGTGCCAGCAGCTTAGGGGCGGGGATGAACACTGAAGCTTTCTTT. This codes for CASSLGAGMNTEAFF.

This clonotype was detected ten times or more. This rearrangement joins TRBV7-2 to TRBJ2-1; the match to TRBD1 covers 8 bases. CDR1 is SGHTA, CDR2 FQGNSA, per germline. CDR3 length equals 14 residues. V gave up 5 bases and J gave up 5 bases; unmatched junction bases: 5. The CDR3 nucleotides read TGTGCCAGCAGCCCCCCGGACAGGGACAATGAGCAGTTCTTC. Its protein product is CASSPPDRDNEQFF. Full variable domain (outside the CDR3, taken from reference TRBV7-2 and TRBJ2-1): GAGVSQSPSNKVTEKGKDVELRCDPISGHTALYWYRQSLGQGLEFLIYFQGNSAPDKSGLPSDRFSAERTGGSVSTLTIQRTQQEDSAVYLCASSPPDRDNEQFFGPGTRLTVL.

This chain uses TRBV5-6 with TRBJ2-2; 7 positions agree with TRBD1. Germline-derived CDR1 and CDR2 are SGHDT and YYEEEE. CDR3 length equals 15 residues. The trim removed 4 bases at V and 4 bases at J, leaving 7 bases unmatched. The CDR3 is CASSLQGQGTGELFF. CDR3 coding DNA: TGTGCCAGCAGCCTACAGGGGCAGGGCACCGGGGAGCTGTTTTTT. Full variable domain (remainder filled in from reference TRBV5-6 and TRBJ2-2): DAGVTQSPTHLIKTRGQQVTLRCSPKSGHDTVSWYQQALGQGPQFIFQYYEEEERQRGNFPDRFSGHQFPNYSSELNVNALLLGDSALYLCASSLQGQGTGELFFGEGSRLTVL.

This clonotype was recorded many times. CDR3 DNA: TGCGCCACCGCGTCGGGGAATGAGCAGTTCTTC. It is translated as CATASGNEQFF. The chain is built from TRBV5-1 and TRBJ2-1, with a tentative D call TRBD2 (5 bases). The V and J ends lost 9 bases and 7 bases respectively, with 11 bases between them. The V gene's germline CDR1 is SGHRS and CDR2 YFSETQ. The CDR3 spans 11 residues.

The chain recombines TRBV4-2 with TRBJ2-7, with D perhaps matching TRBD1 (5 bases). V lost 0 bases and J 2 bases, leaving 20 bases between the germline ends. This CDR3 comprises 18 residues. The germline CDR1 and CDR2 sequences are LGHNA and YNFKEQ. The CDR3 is CASSQDKDTSSAPYEQYF. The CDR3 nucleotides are TGTGCCAGCAGCCAAGATAAGGACACTTCCTCGGCTCCCTACGAGCAGTACTTC.

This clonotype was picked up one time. CDR3 protein: CASSILTGSNSPLHF. The DNA of the CDR3 is TGTGCCAGTAGTATTCTTACCGGATCAAATTCACCCCTCCACTTT. The chain recombines TRBV19 with TRBJ1-6, with no clear D. This CDR3 region has 15 residues. V was cut by 3 bases and J by 7 bases, with 13 bases left in between. Germline V gives CDR1 LNHDA, CDR2 SQIVND (reference sequence).

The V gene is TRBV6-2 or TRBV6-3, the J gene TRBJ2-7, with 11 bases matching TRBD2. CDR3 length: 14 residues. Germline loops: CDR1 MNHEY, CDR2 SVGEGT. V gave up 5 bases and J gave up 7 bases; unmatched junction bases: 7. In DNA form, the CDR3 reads TGTGCCAGCAGTCAACTAGCGGGGGAATCGGAGCAGTACGTC. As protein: CASSQLAGESEQYV.

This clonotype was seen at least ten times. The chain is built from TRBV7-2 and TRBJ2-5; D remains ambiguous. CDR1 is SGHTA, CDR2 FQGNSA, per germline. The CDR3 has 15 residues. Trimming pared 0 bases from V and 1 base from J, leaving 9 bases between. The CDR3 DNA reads TGTGCCAGCAGCTTAGCGTGGGCGGCCCAAGAGACCCAGTACTTC. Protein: CASSLAWAAQETQYF.

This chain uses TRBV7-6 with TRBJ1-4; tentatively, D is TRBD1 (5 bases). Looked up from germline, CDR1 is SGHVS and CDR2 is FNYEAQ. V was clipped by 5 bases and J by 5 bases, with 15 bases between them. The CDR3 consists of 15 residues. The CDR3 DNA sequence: TGTGCCAGCAGCACCGCCGGGGCCAGCAATGAAAAACTGTTTTTT. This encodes CASSTAGASNEKLFF.

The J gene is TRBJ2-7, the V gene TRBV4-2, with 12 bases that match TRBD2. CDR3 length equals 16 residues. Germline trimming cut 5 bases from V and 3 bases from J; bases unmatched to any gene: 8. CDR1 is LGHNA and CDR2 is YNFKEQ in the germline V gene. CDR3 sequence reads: CASSGRTGLAGYEQYF. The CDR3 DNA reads TGTGCCAGCAGCGGCCGTACGGGACTAGCGGGCTACGAGCAGTACTTC.

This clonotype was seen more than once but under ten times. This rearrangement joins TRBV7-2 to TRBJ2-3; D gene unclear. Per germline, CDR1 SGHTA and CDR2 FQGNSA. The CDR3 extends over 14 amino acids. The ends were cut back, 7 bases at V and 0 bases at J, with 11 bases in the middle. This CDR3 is CASTLGLSTDTQYF. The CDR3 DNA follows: TGTGCCAGCACCCTTGGGCTAAGCACAGATACGCAGTATTTT.